Below are 8 T cell receptor beta chains sequenced from a single sample in a study of chemoradiotherapy in HPV16-positive cancers. Sequencing was performed with immunoSEQ multiplex PCR; in TCRdb, only in-frame clones are kept and a portion is missing. This repertoire shows approximately 35,000 clones, about four fifths found once; its top ten account for 3.5% to 4%. The material sequenced was blood, taken from a patient who underwent chemoradiotherapy. The receptor source for this set is a human donor with HPV-associated anogenital cancer.

The chain recombines TRBV2 with TRBJ1-4; D gene unclear. The CDR3 is 14 residues long. V lost 2 bases and J lost 0, with 4 bases in between. CDR1 is SNHLY and CDR2 is FYNNEI in the germline V gene. This CDR3 reads CASSEQATNEKLFF. For the CDR3, the DNA is TGTGCCAGCAGTGAACAGGCAACTAATGAAAAACTGTTTTTT.

V gene TRBV5-4 combines with J gene TRBJ1-6, with TRBD1 matching 10 bases. The CDR3 has 17 residues. CDR1 and CDR2 from the germline V gene are SGHNT and YYREEE (reference sequence). V was clipped by 4 bases and J by 0 bases; unmatched bases: 4. The CDR3 reads CASSPGQGSSYNSPLHF. DNA for the CDR3: TGTGCCAGCAGCCCGGGACAGGGGAGCTCCTATAATTCACCCCTCCACTTT.

In this sample, this clone turned up a few times. V is TRBV6-6 and J is TRBJ1-1; D gene unclear. Germline V CDR1 and CDR2: MNHNY, SVGAGI (reference sequence). The germline V and J ends were trimmed by 2 bases and 5 bases, with 0 bases remaining between them. The CDR3 runs to 10 residues. The CDR3 bases are TGTGCCAGCAGTTACACTGAAGCTTTCTTT. As protein: CASSYTEAFF.

V is TRBV9 and J is TRBJ2-6; possibly TRBD1 or TRBD2 for D (6 bases each). V was clipped by 3 bases and J by 0 bases, with 16 bases between them. Germline values: CDR1 SGDLS, CDR2 YYNGEE. The CDR3 spans 18 residues. The CDR3 DNA sequence: TGTGCCAGCAGCGAGGGGGGCGGAGGGCCCTCTGGGGCCAACGTCCTGACTTTC. Translated, it gives CASSEGGGGPSGANVLTF.

A word on this clone: Its ends do not fully match the called genes, so a read error is possible. The chain links TRBV7-8 to TRBJ2-4; TRBD2 aligns across 12 bases. This CDR3 has 18 residues. The V gene's germline CDR1 is SGHVS and CDR2 FQNEAQ. The CDR3 protein is CASRLEASGGAGPALKYF. The CDR3 DNA reads TGTGCCAGCAGATTAGAGGCTAGCGGGGGGGCTGGACCAGCTCTTAAGTACTTC. Full variable domain (rest looked up from reference TRBV7-8 and TRBJ2-4): GAGVSQSPRYKVAKRGQDVALRCDPISGHVSLFWYQQALGQGPEFLTYFQNEAQLDKSGLPSDRFFAERPEGSVSTLKIQRTQQEDSAVYLCASRLEASGGAGPALKYFGAGTRLSVL.

The chain combines TRBV10-2 with TRBJ1-4; D is unclear. The ends were cut back, 4 bases at V and 8 bases at J, with 5 bases in the middle. CDR1 is WSHSY, CDR2 SAAADI, per germline. The CDR3 covers 11 residues. CDR3 DNA: TGCGCCAGCAGTGTCGGAGAAAAACTGTTTTTT. Residues: CASSVGEKLFF.

This chain uses TRBV7-9 with TRBJ2-3, with D unclear. The germline V gene has CDR1 SEHNR and CDR2 FQNEAQ (reference sequence). The ends were cut back, 0 bases at V and 1 base at J, with 5 bases in the middle. The CDR3 totals 14 residues. Here the CDR3 reads CASSLASGTDTQYF. In DNA, the CDR3 is TGTGCCAGCAGCTTAGCGAGCGGCACAGATACGCAGTATTTT. Drawing the rest from reference TRBV7-9 and TRBJ2-3, the complete variable domain is DTGVSQNPRHKITKRGQNVTFRCDPISEHNRLYWYRQTLGQGPEFLTYFQNEAQLEKSRLLSDRFSAERPKGSFSTLEIQRTEQGDSAMYLCASSLASGTDTQYFGPGTRLTVL.

CDR3 DNA sequence: TGCGCCAGCCGGGGGGGCCTCGCAGATACGCAGTATTTT. Amino acid sequence: CASRGGLADTQYF. V is TRBV4-1 and J is TRBJ2-3; 8 bases align to TRBD2. The CDR3 spans 13 residues. Germline CDR1 is MGHRA and CDR2 is YSYEKL. After removal of 8 bases from V and 4 bases from J, the junction contained 5 bases not matched to a gene.